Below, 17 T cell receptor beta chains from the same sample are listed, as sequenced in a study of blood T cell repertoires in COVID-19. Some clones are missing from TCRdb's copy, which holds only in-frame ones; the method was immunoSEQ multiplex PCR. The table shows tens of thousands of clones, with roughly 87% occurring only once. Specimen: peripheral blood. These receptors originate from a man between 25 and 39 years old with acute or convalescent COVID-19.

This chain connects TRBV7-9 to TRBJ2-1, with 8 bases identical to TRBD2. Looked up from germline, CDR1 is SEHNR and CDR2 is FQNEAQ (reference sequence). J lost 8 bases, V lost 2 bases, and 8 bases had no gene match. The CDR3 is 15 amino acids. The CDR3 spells CASSLISPSGHEQFF. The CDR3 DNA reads TGTGCCAGCAGCTTAATTAGTCCTAGCGGGCATGAGCAGTTCTTC.

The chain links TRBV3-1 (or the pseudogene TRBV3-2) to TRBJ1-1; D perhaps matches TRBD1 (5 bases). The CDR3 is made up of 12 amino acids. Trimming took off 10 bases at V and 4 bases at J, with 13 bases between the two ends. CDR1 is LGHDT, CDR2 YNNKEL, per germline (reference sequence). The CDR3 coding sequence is TGTGCCACCGGAGGGGCCAGCACTGAAGCTTTCTTT. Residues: CATGGASTEAFF.

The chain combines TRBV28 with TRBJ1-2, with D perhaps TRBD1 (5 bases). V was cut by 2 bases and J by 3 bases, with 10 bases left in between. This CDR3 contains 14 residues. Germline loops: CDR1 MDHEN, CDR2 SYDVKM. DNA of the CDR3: TGTGCCAGCAGTTTAGGGGGGTTCGACTATGGCTACACCTTC. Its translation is CASSLGGFDYGYTF.

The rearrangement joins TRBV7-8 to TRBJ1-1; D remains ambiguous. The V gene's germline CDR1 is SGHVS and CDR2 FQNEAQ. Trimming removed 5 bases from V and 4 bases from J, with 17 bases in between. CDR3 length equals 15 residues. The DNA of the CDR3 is TGTGCCAGCAGCCTAGGGATGGGCCTTGTCACTGAAGCTTTCTTT. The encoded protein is CASSLGMGLVTEAFF.

CDR3 loop: CSASQLAGNTDTQYF. The CDR3 DNA is TGCAGTGCTAGTCAACTAGCGGGAAATACAGATACGCAGTATTTT. This rearrangement joins TRBV20-1 to TRBJ2-3; 10 nucleotides align to TRBD2. Per germline, CDR1 DFQATT and CDR2 SNEGSKA (reference sequence). CDR3 length equals 15 residues. V was pared by 3 bases and J by 3 bases, with 6 bases of the junction left unmatched.

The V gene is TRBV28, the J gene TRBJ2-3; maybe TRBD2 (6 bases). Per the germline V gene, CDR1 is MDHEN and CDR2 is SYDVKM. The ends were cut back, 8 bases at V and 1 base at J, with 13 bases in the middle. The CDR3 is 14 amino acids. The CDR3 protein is CASLPGVGTDTQYF. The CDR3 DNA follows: TGTGCCAGCCTCCCGGGAGTGGGCACAGATACGCAGTATTTT.

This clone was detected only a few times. The CDR3 DNA is TGCGCCAGCAGCACGGACAGGGGAGGTACTGAAGCTTTCTTT. It yields the protein CASSTDRGGTEAFF. The rearrangement joins TRBV5-1 to TRBJ1-1, with 9 nucleotides matching TRBD1. V gave up 4 bases and J gave up 5 bases; unmatched junction bases: 6. The V gene's germline CDR1 is SGHRS and CDR2 YFSETQ. The CDR3 has 14 amino acids. The full variable domain, in which reference TRBV5-1 and TRBJ1-1 provide the parts outside the CDR3, is KAGVTQTPRYLIKTRGQQVTLSCSPISGHRSVSWYQQTPGQGLQFLFEYFSETQRNKGNFPGRFSGRQFSNSRSEMNVSTLELGDSALYLCASSTDRGGTEAFFGQGTRLTVV.

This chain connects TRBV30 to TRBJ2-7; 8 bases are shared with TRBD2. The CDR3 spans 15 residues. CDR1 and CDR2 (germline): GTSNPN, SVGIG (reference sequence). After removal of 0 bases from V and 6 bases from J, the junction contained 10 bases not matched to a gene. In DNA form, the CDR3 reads TGTGCCTGGAGTGTTGGCGGGACTAGTATTCGCGAGCAGTACTTC. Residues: CAWSVGGTSIREQYF.

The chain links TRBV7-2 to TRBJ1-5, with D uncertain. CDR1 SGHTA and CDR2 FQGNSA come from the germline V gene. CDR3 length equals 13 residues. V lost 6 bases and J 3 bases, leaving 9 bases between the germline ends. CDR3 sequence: CASSMQFNQPQHF. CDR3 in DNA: TGTGCCAGCAGTATGCAGTTCAATCAGCCCCAGCATTTT.

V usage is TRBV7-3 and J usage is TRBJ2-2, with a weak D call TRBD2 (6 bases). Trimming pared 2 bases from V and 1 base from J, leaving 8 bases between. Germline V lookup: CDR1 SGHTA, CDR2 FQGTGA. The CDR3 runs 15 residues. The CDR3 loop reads CASSLRRGNTGELFF. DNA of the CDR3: TGTGCCAGCAGCTTACGGCGGGGGAACACCGGGGAGCTGTTTTTT.

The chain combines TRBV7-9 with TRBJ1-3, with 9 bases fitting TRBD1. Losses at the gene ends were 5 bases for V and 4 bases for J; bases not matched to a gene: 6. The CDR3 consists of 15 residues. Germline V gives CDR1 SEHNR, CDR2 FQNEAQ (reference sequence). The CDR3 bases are TGTGCCAGCAGCCCATGGACAGGGGAAGGAAACACCATATATTTT. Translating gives CASSPWTGEGNTIYF.

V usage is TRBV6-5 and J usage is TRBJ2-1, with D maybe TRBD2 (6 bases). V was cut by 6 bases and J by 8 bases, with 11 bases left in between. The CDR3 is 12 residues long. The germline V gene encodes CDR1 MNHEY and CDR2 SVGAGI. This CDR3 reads CASREGSDEQFF. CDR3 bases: TGTGCCAGCAGGGAGGGAAGCGATGAGCAGTTCTTC.

CDR3 coding DNA: TGTGCCAGCAGTCAAAATGAAAAACTGTTTTTT. This translates into CASSQNEKLFF. The V gene is TRBV28, the J gene TRBJ1-4; D is uncertain. The CDR3 is 11 amino acids. The germline V gene has CDR1 MDHEN and CDR2 SYDVKM. V was pared by 5 bases and J by 5 bases, with 3 bases between.

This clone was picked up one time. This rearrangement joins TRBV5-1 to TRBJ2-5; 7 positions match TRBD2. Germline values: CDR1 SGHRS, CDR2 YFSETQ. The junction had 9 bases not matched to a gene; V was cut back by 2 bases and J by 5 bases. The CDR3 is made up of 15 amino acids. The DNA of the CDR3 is TGCGCCAGCAGCTTAACGGCGGGAGCAGACGAGACCCAGTACTTC. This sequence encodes CASSLTAGADETQYF.

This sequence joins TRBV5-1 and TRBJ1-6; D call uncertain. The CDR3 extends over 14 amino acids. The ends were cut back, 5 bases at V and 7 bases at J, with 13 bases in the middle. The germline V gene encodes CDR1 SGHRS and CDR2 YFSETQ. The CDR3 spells CASRAGNGNSPLHF. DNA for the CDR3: TGCGCCAGCAGGGCCGGGAACGGGAATTCACCCCTCCACTTT.

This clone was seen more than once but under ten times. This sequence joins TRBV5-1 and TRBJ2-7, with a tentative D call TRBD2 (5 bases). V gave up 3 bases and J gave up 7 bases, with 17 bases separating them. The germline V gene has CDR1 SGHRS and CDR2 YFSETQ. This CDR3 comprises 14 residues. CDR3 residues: CASSSLESRGEQYF. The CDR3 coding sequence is TGCGCCAGCAGCTCCCTTGAGTCCCGGGGAGAGCAGTACTTC.

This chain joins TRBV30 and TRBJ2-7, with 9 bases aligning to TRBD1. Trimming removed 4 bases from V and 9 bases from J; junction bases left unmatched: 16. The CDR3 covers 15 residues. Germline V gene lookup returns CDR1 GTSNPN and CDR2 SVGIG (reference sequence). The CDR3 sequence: CAWMRGDRDIPRQYF. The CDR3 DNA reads TGTGCCTGGATGAGGGGGGACAGGGACATCCCTCGGCAGTACTTC.